The source of this T cell receptor (beta chain) is a study of CD8 T cells in ankylosing spondylitis. Study conclusions and caveats: A TCR beta motif of several highly homologous variants appeared characteristic of ankylosing spondylitis blood. Clones linked with disease were CD8+ and fairly uncommon in the peripheral blood.

Ten or more counts support this clonotype. The antigen is unknown. The V gene end was trimmed by 5 bases and the J gene end by 6 bases; junction bases not matched to a gene: 12. The CDR3 has 16 residues. Germline V gene data show CDR1 as SQVTM and CDR2 as ANQGSEA. MiXCR was run by TCRdb on the 5' RACE reads, yielding one entry per CDR3 protein. The sample has about 500,000 distinct CDR3 sequences, approximately 5% seen once. The sequenced sample was blood, either unsorted or a sorted T cell fraction (not recorded which). The clonotype originates from a male donor with ankylosing spondylitis. The V call is TRBV29-1, the J call TRBJ2-3, with 12 positions matching TRBD2. In DNA, the CDR3 is TGCAGCGTTCCCCGAACTAGCGGGGGGTTGCTGGATACGCAGTATTTT. It encodes CSVPRTSGGLLDTQYF.